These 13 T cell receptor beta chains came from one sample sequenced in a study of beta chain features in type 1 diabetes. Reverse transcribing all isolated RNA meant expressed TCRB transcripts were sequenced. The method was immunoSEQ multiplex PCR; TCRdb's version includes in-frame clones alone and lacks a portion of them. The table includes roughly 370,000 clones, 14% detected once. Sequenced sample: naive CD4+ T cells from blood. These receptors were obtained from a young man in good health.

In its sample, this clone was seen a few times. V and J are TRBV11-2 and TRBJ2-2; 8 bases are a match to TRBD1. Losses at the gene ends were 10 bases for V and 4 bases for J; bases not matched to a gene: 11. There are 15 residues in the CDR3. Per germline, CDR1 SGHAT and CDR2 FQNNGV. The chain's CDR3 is CATDPTGVGTGELFF. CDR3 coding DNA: TGTGCCACCGATCCGACAGGGGTTGGCACCGGGGAGCTGTTTTTT. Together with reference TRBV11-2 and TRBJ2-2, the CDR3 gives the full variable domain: EAGVAQSPRYKIIEKRQSVAFWCNPISGHATLYWYQQILGQGPKLLIQFQNNGVVDDSQLPKDRFSAERLKGVDSTLKIQPAKLEDSAVYLCATDPTGVGTGELFFGEGSRLTVL.

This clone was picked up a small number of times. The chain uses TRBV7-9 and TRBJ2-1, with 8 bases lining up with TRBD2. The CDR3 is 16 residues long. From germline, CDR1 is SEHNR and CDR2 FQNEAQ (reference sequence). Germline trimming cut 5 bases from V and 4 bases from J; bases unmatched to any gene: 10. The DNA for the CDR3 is TGTGCCAGCAGCCCAGGGCGACTAGCGTATTACAATGAGCAGTTCTTC. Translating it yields CASSPGRLAYYNEQFF. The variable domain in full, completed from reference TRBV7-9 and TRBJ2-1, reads DTGVSQNPRHKITKRGQNVTFRCDPISEHNRLYWYRQTLGQGPEFLTYFQNEAQLEKSRLLSDRFSAERPKGSFSTLEIQRTEQGDSAMYLCASSPGRLAYYNEQFFGPGTRLTVL.

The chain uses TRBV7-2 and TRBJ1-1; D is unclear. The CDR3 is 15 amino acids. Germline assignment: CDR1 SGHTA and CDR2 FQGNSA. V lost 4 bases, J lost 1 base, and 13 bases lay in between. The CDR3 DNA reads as TGTGCCAGCAGCTCAGAGGTAGGGCGGAACACTGAAGCTTTCTTT. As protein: CASSSEVGRNTEAFF.

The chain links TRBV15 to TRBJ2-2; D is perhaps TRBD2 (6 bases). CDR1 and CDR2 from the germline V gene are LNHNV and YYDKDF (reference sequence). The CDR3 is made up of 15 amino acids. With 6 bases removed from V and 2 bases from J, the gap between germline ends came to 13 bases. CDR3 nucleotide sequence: TGTGCCACCAGTCCCGGGGGTATAAACACCGGGGAGCTGTTTTTT. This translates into CATSPGGINTGELFF.

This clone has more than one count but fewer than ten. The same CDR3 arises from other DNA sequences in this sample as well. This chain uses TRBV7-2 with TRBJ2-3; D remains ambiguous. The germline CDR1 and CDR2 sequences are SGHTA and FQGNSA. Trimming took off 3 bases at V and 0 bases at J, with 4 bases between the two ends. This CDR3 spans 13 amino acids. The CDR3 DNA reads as TGTGCCAGCAGCTTTCCAAGCACAGATACGCAGTATTTT. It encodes CASSFPSTDTQYF.

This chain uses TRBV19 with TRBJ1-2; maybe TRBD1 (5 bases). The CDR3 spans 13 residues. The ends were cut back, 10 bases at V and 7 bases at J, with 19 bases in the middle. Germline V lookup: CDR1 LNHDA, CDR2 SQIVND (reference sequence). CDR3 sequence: CATRGGFGIGYTF. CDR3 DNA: TGTGCCACTAGGGGAGGCTTCGGGATTGGCTACACCTTC.

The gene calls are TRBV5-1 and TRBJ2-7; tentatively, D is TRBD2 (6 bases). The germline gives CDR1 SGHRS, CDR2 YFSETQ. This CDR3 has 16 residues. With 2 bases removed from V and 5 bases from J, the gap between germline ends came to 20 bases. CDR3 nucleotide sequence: TGCGCCAGCAGCTTAAACTGGAGGGACTTATGCCACGAGCAGTACGTC. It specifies CASSLNWRDLCHEQYV.

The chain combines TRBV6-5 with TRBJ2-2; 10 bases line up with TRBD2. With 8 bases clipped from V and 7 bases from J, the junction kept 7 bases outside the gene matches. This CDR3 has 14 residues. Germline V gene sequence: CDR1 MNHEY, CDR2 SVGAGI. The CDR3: CASRASGGVGELFF. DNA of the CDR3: TGTGCCAGCCGGGCTAGCGGGGGAGTCGGGGAGCTGTTTTTT.

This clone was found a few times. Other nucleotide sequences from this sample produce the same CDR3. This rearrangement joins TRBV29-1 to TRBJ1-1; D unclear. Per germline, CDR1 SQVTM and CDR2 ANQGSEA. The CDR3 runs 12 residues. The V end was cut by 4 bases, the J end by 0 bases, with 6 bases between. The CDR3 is CSVGGMNTEAFF. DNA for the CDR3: TGCAGCGTTGGAGGGATGAACACTGAAGCTTTCTTT.

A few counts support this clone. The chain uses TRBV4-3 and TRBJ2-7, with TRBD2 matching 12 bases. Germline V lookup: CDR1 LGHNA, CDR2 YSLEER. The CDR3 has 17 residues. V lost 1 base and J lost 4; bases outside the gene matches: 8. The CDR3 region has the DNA TGCGCCAGCAGCCAAGGCGCTAGCGGGGGGGTTGGATACGAGCAGTACTTC. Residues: CASSQGASGGVGYEQYF.

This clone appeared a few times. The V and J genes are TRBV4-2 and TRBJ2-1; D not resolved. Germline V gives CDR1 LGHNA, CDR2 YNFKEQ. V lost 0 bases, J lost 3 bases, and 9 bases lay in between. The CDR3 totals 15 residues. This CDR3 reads CASSQDLPNYNEQFF. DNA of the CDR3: TGTGCCAGCAGCCAAGATTTGCCTAACTACAATGAGCAGTTCTTC.

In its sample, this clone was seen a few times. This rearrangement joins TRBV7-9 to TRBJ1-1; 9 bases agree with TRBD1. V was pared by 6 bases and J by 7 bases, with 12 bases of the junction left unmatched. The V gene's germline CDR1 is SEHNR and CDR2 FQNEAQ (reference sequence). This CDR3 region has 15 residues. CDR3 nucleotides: TGTGCCAGCAGACCATTGCCTGGGACAGGGATTGAAGCTTTCTTT. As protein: CASRPLPGTGIEAFF.

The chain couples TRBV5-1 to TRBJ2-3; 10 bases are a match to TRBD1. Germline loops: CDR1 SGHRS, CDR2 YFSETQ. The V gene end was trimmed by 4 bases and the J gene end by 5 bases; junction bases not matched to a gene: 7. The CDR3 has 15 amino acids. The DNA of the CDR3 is TGCGCCAGCAGCCCTGACAGGGGGCTGGGAGATACGCAGTATTTT. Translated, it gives CASSPDRGLGDTQYF.